A single sample gave rise to the 32 T cell receptor beta chains below, sequenced in a study of OX40 agonist ivuxolimab in advanced cancers. The protocol was immunoSEQ multiplex PCR, while the TCRdb copy is restricted to in-frame clones and leaves out a portion. This repertoire shows tens of thousands of clones, 70% to 90% found once; its top ten account for about 15%. Sequencing used CD4+ or CD8+ T cells sorted from blood, obtained in a trial of the OX40 agonist ivuxolimab. The receptor set was obtained from an adult with an advanced solid tumor such as melanoma, head and neck, liver or kidney cancer.

This sequence joins TRBV7-6 and TRBJ2-1; TRBD2 aligns across 7 bases. The CDR3 has 15 residues. CDR1 is SGHVS and CDR2 is FNYEAQ in the germline V gene. The junction had 4 bases not matched to a gene; V was cut back by 0 bases and J by 5 bases. CDR3 coding DNA: TGTGCCAGCAGCTTAGCGGGCGGGGGAGACAATGAGCAGTTCTTC. As protein: CASSLAGGGDNEQFF.

This clone has a single count. This rearrangement joins TRBV4-3 to TRBJ2-7, with 11 bases matching TRBD1. Germline CDR1 reads LGHNA; CDR2 reads YSLEER. The CDR3 is 16 amino acids. J lost 4 bases, V lost 4 bases, and 9 bases had no gene match. The CDR3 DNA reads TGCGCCAGCAGCCCGTCGGGGACAGGGGGGTTTTACGAGCAGTACTTC. Translating gives CASSPSGTGGFYEQYF.

This clone was seen once. This sequence joins TRBV9 and TRBJ2-2; the match to TRBD1 covers 8 bases. The CDR3 runs 16 residues. Looked up from germline, CDR1 is SGDLS and CDR2 is YYNGEE. V lost 4 bases to trimming and J lost 6 bases; unmatched junction nucleotides: 11. CDR3 region: CASSPPVGQAAGELFF. The CDR3 coding sequence is TGTGCCAGCAGCCCACCGGTGGGACAGGCGGCCGGGGAGCTGTTTTTT.

The chain links TRBV9 to TRBJ2-5; TRBD2 agrees at 7 bases. Per the germline V gene, CDR1 is SGDLS and CDR2 is YYNGEE. The CDR3 extends over 15 amino acids. Losses at the gene ends were 0 bases for V and 5 bases for J; bases not matched to a gene: 7. Written as DNA, the CDR3 is TGTGCCAGCAGCGTAGAAGATTTCGGGGGGGAGACCCAGTACTTC. Its protein product is CASSVEDFGGETQYF.

The gene calls are TRBV2 and TRBJ2-7; the D gene is possibly TRBD2 (6 bases). CDR1 and CDR2 from the germline V gene are SNHLY and FYNNEI. The CDR3 covers 14 residues. Between the trimmed V and J ends, which lost 3 bases and 3 bases, there was a span of 12 bases. CDR3 loop: CASSDKERVYEQYF. The DNA for the CDR3 is TGTGCCAGCAGTGATAAGGAGCGGGTCTACGAGCAGTACTTC.

This clone was observed a single time. The rearrangement joins TRBV6-5 to TRBJ2-2; D possibly corresponds to TRBD2 (5 bases). Germline CDR1 is MNHEY and CDR2 is SVGAGI. The CDR3 length is 15 residues. Trimming took 6 bases from V and 4 from J, leaving 15 bases between them. The CDR3: CASRGEGWVTGELFF. As DNA, the CDR3 is TGTGCCAGCAGGGGTGAGGGATGGGTCACCGGGGAGCTGTTTTTT.

V and J are TRBV7-9 and TRBJ2-6; 7 bases are shared with TRBD1. Per the germline V gene, CDR1 is SEHNR and CDR2 is FQNEAQ (reference sequence). With 10 bases clipped from V and 2 bases from J, the junction kept 5 bases outside the gene matches. The CDR3 consists of 14 residues. CDR3 in DNA: TGTGCCACTGGACAGGACGCTGGGGCCAACGTCCTGACTTTC. Its translation: CATGQDAGANVLTF.

J is TRBJ1-6 and V is TRBV12-5, with 7 nucleotides matching TRBD1. The CDR3 is 15 amino acids. The trim removed 2 bases at V and 2 bases at J, leaving 0 bases unmatched. CDR1 and CDR2 from the germline V gene are LGHNT and FRNRAP. In DNA, the CDR3 is TGTGCTAGTGGTTTGACAGGGGCCTATAATTCACCCCTCCACTTT. Translation gives CASGLTGAYNSPLHF.

This chain connects TRBV9 to TRBJ2-7; D is perhaps TRBD1 or TRBD2 (6 bases each). This CDR3 spans 16 amino acids. The V gene's germline CDR1 is SGDLS and CDR2 YYNGEE. Trimming took off 0 bases at V and 3 bases at J, with 16 bases between the two ends. This CDR3 reads CASSVGGGLRYYEQYF. The CDR3 coding sequence is TGTGCCAGCAGCGTAGGTGGGGGGCTCCGGTACTACGAGCAGTACTTC. The full variable domain, in which reference TRBV9 and TRBJ2-7 provide the parts outside the CDR3, is DSGVTQTPKHLITATGQRVTLRCSPRSGDLSVYWYQQSLDQGLQFLIQYYNGEERAKGNILERFSAQQFPDLHSELNLSSLELGDSALYFCASSVGGGLRYYEQYFGPGTRLTVT.

The rearrangement links TRBV18 to TRBJ2-1; 7 nucleotides match TRBD2. Germline loops: CDR1 KGHSH, CDR2 LQKENI. V gave up 3 bases and J gave up 10 bases; unmatched junction bases: 12. The CDR3 has 15 residues. CDR3 sequence (DNA): TGTGCCAGCTCACCCAGCGGGATCCTTCGGGGGGAGCAGTTCTTC. Its protein product is CASSPSGILRGEQFF.

The chain couples TRBV19 to TRBJ1-2; D uncertain. Trimming removed 4 bases from V and 8 bases from J, with 8 bases in between. CDR1 and CDR2 from the germline V gene are LNHDA and SQIVND (reference sequence). This CDR3 spans 11 amino acids. The CDR3 region is CASSTQWGYTF. Here the CDR3 DNA reads TGTGCCAGTAGTACCCAGTGGGGCTACACCTTC.

The rearrangement links TRBV5-5 to TRBJ2-7; D is uncertain. V lost 0 bases to trimming and J lost 2 bases, with 9 bases between them. CDR3 length: 14 residues. Germline CDR1 is SGHKS and CDR2 is YYEKEE (reference sequence). CDR3 nucleotide sequence: TGTGCCAGCAGCTTGGCGGCATCAGCCTACGAGCAGTACTTC. Protein product: CASSLAASAYEQYF.

This chain connects TRBV5-4 to TRBJ2-7; 9 nucleotides align to TRBD1. Per germline, CDR1 SGHNT and CDR2 YYREEE (reference sequence). Trimming removed 4 bases from V and 7 bases from J; junction bases left unmatched: 9. The CDR3 loop spans 14 amino acids. CDR3 coding DNA: TGTGCCAGCAGCAGAGGACAGGGGTTGGGAGAGCAGTACTTC. It yields the protein CASSRGQGLGEQYF. The entire variable domain, with the rest obtained from reference TRBV5-4 and TRBJ2-7, is as follows: ETGVTQSPTHLIKTRGQQVTLRCSSQSGHNTVSWYQQALGQGPQFIFQYYREEENGRGNFPPRFSGLQFPNYSSELNVNALELDDSALYLCASSRGQGLGEQYFGPGTRLTVT.

The chain combines TRBV7-9 with TRBJ1-5, with 8 bases lining up with TRBD1. V trimming: 6 bases; J trimming: 2 bases; junction bases outside the gene matches: 9. CDR3 length: 16 amino acids. Germline values: CDR1 SEHNR, CDR2 FQNEAQ (reference sequence). The CDR3 sequence: CASSSTGGFGNQPQHF. CDR3 DNA sequence: TGTGCCAGCAGTTCCACAGGGGGATTTGGCAATCAGCCCCAGCATTTT.

This clone was seen once. V and J are TRBV7-9 and TRBJ2-7, with 9 bases fitting TRBD2. Germline V lookup: CDR1 SEHNR, CDR2 FQNEAQ (reference sequence). V was clipped by 5 bases and J by 4 bases; unmatched bases: 12. This CDR3 has 16 amino acids. CDR3 residues: CASSPKAGGFLYEQYF. The CDR3 region has the DNA TGTGCCAGCAGCCCGAAAGCGGGAGGCTTCCTTTACGAGCAGTACTTC.

The chain recombines TRBV7-2 with TRBJ2-1; 8 bases are shared with TRBD2. This CDR3 spans 14 amino acids. Germline values: CDR1 SGHTA, CDR2 FQGNSA. V trimming: 11 bases; J trimming: 9 bases; junction bases outside the gene matches: 15. The CDR3 DNA sequence: TGTGCCGGCCAGGACCCCACGGGGGGGGGTGAGCAGTTCTTC. Protein product: CAGQDPTGGGEQFF.

CDR3 region: CASSPDLGRFQETQYF. DNA for the CDR3: TGTGCCAGCAGCCCAGACCTTGGGCGGTTTCAAGAGACCCAGTACTTC. The chain combines TRBV9 with TRBJ2-5; D is uncertain. In germline, CDR1 is SGDLS, CDR2 YYNGEE. This CDR3 region has 16 residues. Deletions cut 4 bases from V and 2 bases from J, with 18 bases between. The entire variable domain, with the rest obtained from reference TRBV9 and TRBJ2-5, is as follows: DSGVTQTPKHLITATGQRVTLRCSPRSGDLSVYWYQQSLDQGLQFLIQYYNGEERAKGNILERFSAQQFPDLHSELNLSSLELGDSALYFCASSPDLGRFQETQYFGPGTRLLVL.

The chain is built from TRBV5-5 and TRBJ2-6; possible D gene TRBD1, 6 bases. In germline, CDR1 is SGHKS, CDR2 YYEKEE (reference sequence). The CDR3 runs 16 residues. Trimming removed 5 bases from V and 0 bases from J, with 12 bases in between. The CDR3 loop reads CASSSTGYSGANVLTF. The CDR3 nucleotides are TGTGCCAGCAGTTCTACAGGGTACTCTGGGGCCAACGTCCTGACTTTC.

This clone was recorded only once. The genes are TRBV19 and TRBJ1-5; maybe TRBD1 (6 bases). The CDR3 length is 15 residues. V lost 3 bases and J lost 5, with 14 bases in between. Per the germline V gene, CDR1 is LNHDA and CDR2 is SQIVND (reference sequence). The CDR3 DNA sequence: TGTGCCAGTAGTATGAATTGGCAGGGGCATCAGCCCCAGCATTTT. Its translation: CASSMNWQGHQPQHF.

The chain couples TRBV27 to TRBJ1-5, with no clear D. V lost 5 bases and J 0 bases, leaving 5 bases between the germline ends. The CDR3 has 13 amino acids. Germline CDR1 MNHEY, CDR2 SMNVEV (reference sequence). CDR3 protein: CASSTYSNQPQHF. The CDR3 bases are TGTGCCAGCAGTACATATAGCAATCAGCCCCAGCATTTT.

The CDR3 sequence: CASSPPVTNRLLLNTEAFF. The CDR3 DNA reads TGTGCCAGCTCACCACCGGTTACGAACAGACTACTTCTGAACACTGAAGCTTTCTTT. The V and J genes are TRBV18 and TRBJ1-1; no firm D call. Germline assignment: CDR1 KGHSH and CDR2 LQKENI. The length of the CDR3 is 19 residues. V lost 0 bases and J lost 0, with 20 bases in between. Full variable domain (rest looked up from reference TRBV18 and TRBJ1-1): NAGVMQNPRHLVRRRGQEARLRCSPMKGHSHVYWYRQLPEEGLKFMVYLQKENIIDESGMPKERFSAEFPKEGPSILRIQQVVRGDSAAYFCASSPPVTNRLLLNTEAFFGQGTRLTVV.

The CDR3 loop reads CASSPPGNFPYEQYF. CDR3 coding DNA: TGTGCCAGCTCACCACCCGGAAATTTTCCCTACGAGCAGTACTTC. The chain uses TRBV18 and TRBJ2-7; D ambiguous. This CDR3 region has 15 residues. Germline lookup yields CDR1 KGHSH and CDR2 LQKENI. The V and J ends lost 0 bases and 2 bases respectively, with 11 bases between them. Based on the CDR3 plus reference TRBV18 and TRBJ2-7, the full variable domain is NAGVMQNPRHLVRRRGQEARLRCSPMKGHSHVYWYRQLPEEGLKFMVYLQKENIIDESGMPKERFSAEFPKEGPSILRIQQVVRGDSAAYFCASSPPGNFPYEQYFGPGTRLTVT.

This chain joins TRBV27 and TRBJ2-3; no reliable D call. There are 13 residues in the CDR3. Per germline, CDR1 MNHEY and CDR2 SMNVEV (reference sequence). V lost 5 bases and J 2 bases, leaving 8 bases between the germline ends. CDR3 region: CASSRIYTDTQYF. CDR3 bases: TGTGCCAGCAGTCGCATATACACAGATACGCAGTATTTT.

V gene TRBV7-8 combines with J gene TRBJ1-1, with TRBD1 matching 7 bases. The CDR3 covers 15 residues. V was clipped by 4 bases and J by 0 bases; unmatched bases: 5. CDR1 is SGHVS and CDR2 is FQNEAQ in the germline V gene. The CDR3 region has the DNA TGTGCCAGCAGCTCTCGGGGACAGTTGAACACTGAAGCTTTCTTT. Its protein product is CASSSRGQLNTEAFF.

The J gene is TRBJ1-5, the V gene TRBV10-3, with a weak D call TRBD1 (5 bases). The V end was cut by 3 bases, the J end by 5 bases, with 17 bases between. There are 16 residues in the CDR3. Germline V gene data show CDR1 as ENHRY and CDR2 as SYGVKD. In DNA form, the CDR3 reads TGTGCCATCAGTGATTGGGCGACAGACAACTATCAGCCCCAGCATTTT. This gives the protein CAISDWATDNYQPQHF.

The V call is TRBV11-1, the J call TRBJ2-5; D remains unclear. Germline V gives CDR1 SGHAT, CDR2 FQDESV (reference sequence). The CDR3 runs to 15 residues. V was pared by 5 bases and J by 7 bases, with 20 bases between. This chain's CDR3 is CASSPSVARVLTQYF. The CDR3 nucleotides are TGTGCCAGCAGCCCGTCGGTGGCTCGGGTCCTGACCCAGTACTTC.

The chain joins TRBV11-3 to TRBJ1-1; D may be TRBD1 (5 bases). Trimming took 6 bases from V and 4 from J, leaving 18 bases between them. The CDR3 loop spans 15 amino acids. CDR1 is SGHNT and CDR2 is YENEEA in the germline V gene. CDR3 DNA sequence: TGTGCCAGCAGTTCCGGACCAGAGGGGCCCACTGAAGCTTTCTTT. Amino acids: CASSSGPEGPTEAFF.

V is TRBV7-8 and J is TRBJ1-1; perhaps TRBD1 as D (5 bases). The CDR3 sequence is 15 residues long. The V gene lost 2 bases and the J gene lost 6 bases, with 16 bases spanning the gap. Per the germline V gene, CDR1 is SGHVS and CDR2 is FQNEAQ. In nucleotides, the CDR3 is TGTGCCAGCAGCTTATTTACAGGTCGAATAGCTGAAGCTTTCTTT. Protein product: CASSLFTGRIAEAFF.

The chain has TRBV15 and TRBJ2-3; D is unresolved. Deletions cut 1 base from V and 3 bases from J, with 11 bases between. The germline V gene has CDR1 LNHNV and CDR2 YYDKDF (reference sequence). The CDR3 has 15 residues. The CDR3 DNA follows: TGTGCCACCAGCAGAGTGCAAGGCGGTACAGATACGCAGTATTTT. Protein product: CATSRVQGGTDTQYF.

The V gene is TRBV5-6, the J gene TRBJ1-6; 10 bases map to TRBD1. The V gene's germline CDR1 is SGHDT and CDR2 YYEEEE. V dropped 5 bases and J dropped 7; count of bases not matched to a gene: 6. CDR3 length: 15 residues. The DNA for the CDR3 is TGTGCCAGCAGACTCGGGACAGGGGAAAATTCACCCCTCCACTTT. This codes for CASRLGTGENSPLHF.

This chain joins TRBV7-3 and TRBJ2-3, with 11 bases lining up with TRBD2. Trimming cost V 0 bases and J 4 bases; bases outside gene matches: 0. The length of the CDR3 is 15 residues. Germline V gene lookup returns CDR1 SGHTA and CDR2 FQGTGA. The CDR3 here is CASSLTSGRADTQYF. The CDR3 region has the DNA TGTGCCAGCAGCTTAACTAGCGGGAGGGCAGATACGCAGTATTTT. The whole variable domain, remainder taken from reference TRBV7-3 and TRBJ2-3, is GAGVSQTPSNKVTEKGKYVELRCDPISGHTALYWYRQSLGQGPEFLIYFQGTGAADDSGLPNDRFFAVRPEGSVSTLKIQRTERGDSAVYLCASSLTSGRADTQYFGPGTRLTVL.

This clone showed up just a few times. In DNA, the CDR3 is TGTGCCAGCAGCTTGCCGAGCAGCCAAGAGACCCAGTACTTC. Protein product: CASSLPSSQETQYF. The rearrangement links TRBV5-8 to TRBJ2-5; no definite D call. V was cut by 1 base and J by 1 base, with 8 bases left in between. The CDR3 length is 14 residues. The germline V gene has CDR1 SGHTS and CDR2 YDEGEE.